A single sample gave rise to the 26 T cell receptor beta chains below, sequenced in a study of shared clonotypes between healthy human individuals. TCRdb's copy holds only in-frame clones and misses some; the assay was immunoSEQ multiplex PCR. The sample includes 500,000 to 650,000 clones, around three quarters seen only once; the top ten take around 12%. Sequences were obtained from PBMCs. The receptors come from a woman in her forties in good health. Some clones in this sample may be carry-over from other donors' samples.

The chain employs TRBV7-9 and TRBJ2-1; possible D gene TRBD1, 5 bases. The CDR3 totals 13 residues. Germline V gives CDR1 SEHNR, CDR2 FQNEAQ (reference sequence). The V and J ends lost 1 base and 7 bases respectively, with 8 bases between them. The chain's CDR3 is CASSLGGVNEQFF. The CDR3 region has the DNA TGTGCCAGCAGCTTAGGGGGCGTAAATGAGCAGTTCTTC.

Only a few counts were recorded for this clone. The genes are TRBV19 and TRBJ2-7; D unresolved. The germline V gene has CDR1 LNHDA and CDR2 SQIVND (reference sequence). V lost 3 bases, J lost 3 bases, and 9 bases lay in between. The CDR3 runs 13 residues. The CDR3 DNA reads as TGTGCCAGTAGTATTGGAGTCGTCTACGAGCAGTACTTC. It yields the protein CASSIGVVYEQYF.

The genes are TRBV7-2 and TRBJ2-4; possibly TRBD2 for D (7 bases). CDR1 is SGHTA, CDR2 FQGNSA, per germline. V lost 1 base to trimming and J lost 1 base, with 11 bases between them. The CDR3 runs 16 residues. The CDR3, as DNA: TGTGCCAGCAGCTTAGGGGGGGGCGCCGCCAAAAACATTCAGTACTTC. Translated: CASSLGGGAAKNIQYF.

CDR3 nucleotide sequence: TGTGCCAGCAGTTCTATTGGCGAGCAGTACTTC. As protein: CASSSIGEQYF. This chain joins TRBV6-5 and TRBJ2-7; no definite D call. The V gene lost 4 bases and the J gene lost 6 bases, with 7 bases spanning the gap. This CDR3 comprises 11 residues. Germline values: CDR1 MNHEY, CDR2 SVGAGI.

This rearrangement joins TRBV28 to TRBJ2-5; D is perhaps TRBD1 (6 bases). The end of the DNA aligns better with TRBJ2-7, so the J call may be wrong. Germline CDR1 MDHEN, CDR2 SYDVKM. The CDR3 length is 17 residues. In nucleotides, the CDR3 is TGTGCCAGCAGTTTGAAATACAGGGATAAGGCCTCCTACGAGCAGTACTTC. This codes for CASSLKYRDKASYEQYF.

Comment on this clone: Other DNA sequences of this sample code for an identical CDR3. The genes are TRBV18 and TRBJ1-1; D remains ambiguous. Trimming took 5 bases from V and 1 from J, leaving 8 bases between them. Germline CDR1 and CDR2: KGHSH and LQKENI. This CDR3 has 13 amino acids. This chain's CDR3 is CASSEQPNTEAFF. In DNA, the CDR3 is TGTGCCAGCTCAGAACAGCCGAACACTGAAGCTTTCTTT.

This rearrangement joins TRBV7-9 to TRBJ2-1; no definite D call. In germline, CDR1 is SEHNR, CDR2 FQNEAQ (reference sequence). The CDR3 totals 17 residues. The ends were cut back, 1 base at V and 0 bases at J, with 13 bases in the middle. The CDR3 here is CASSLGFSLSSYNEQFF. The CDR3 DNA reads TGTGCCAGCAGCTTAGGTTTCTCGCTCAGCTCCTACAATGAGCAGTTCTTC.

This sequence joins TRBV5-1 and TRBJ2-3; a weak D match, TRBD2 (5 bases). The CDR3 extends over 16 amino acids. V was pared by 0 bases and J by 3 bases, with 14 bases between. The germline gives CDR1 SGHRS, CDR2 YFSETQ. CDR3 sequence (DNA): TGCGCCAGCAGCTTGGTGCCAGCGGTGGGGACAGATACGCAGTATTTT. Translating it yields CASSLVPAVGTDTQYF.

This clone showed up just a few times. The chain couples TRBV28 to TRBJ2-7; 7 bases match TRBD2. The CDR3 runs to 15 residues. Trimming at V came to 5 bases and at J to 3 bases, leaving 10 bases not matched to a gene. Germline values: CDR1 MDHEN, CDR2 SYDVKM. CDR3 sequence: CASSPGTNLLYEQYF. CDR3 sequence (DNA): TGTGCCAGCAGTCCCGGGACTAATCTTCTCTACGAGCAGTACTTC.

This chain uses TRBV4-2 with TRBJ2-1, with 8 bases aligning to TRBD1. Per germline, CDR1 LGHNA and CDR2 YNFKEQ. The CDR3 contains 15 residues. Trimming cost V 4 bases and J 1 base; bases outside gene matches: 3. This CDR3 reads CASSPQGASYNEQFF. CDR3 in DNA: TGTGCCAGCAGCCCGCAGGGGGCTTCCTACAATGAGCAGTTCTTC.

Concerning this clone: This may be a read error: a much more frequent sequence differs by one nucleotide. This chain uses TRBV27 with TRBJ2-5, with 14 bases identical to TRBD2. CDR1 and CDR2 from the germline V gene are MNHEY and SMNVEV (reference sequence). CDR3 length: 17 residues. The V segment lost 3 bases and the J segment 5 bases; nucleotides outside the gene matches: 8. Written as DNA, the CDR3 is TGTGCCAGCAGTTTGAGCGGACTAGCGGGAGGCGGGGAGACCCAGTACTTC. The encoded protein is CASSLSGLAGGGETQYF.

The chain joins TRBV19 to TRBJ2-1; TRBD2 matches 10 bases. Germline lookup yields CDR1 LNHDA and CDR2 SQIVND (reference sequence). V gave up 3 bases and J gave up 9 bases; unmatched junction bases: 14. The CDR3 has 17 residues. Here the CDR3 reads CASSISLWLAGVVEQFF. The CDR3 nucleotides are TGTGCCAGTAGTATTTCTCTTTGGCTAGCGGGAGTCGTTGAGCAGTTCTTC.

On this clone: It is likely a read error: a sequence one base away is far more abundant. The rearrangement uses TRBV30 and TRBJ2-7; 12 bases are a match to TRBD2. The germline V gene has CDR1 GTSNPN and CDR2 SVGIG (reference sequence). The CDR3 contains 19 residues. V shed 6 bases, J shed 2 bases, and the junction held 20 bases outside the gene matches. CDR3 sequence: CACRQDRLAGALQTYEQYF. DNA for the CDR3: TGTGCCTGCCGGCAGGATCGACTAGCGGGAGCTCTACAAACCTACGAGCAGTACTTC.

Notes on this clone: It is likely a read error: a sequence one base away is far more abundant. The CDR3 sequence: CASSPTRWTGQYF. The CDR3 DNA is TGTGCCAGCAGCCCGACCCGTTGGACCGGGCAGTACTTC. The chain employs TRBV5-8 and TRBJ2-7; D gene ambiguous. Germline V gene data show CDR1 as SGHTS and CDR2 as YDEGEE. The CDR3 is 13 amino acids. Between the trimmed V and J ends, which lost 4 bases and 9 bases, there was a span of 17 bases.

The DNA of the CDR3 is TGTGCCAGCAGCCCAGGGCAGGAGCCTGGAAACACCATATATTTT. Translating gives CASSPGQEPGNTIYF. V and J are TRBV7-9 and TRBJ1-3; D might be TRBD1 (5 bases). Germline V gene data show CDR1 as SEHNR and CDR2 as FQNEAQ (reference sequence). This CDR3 comprises 15 residues. The V end was cut by 5 bases, the J end by 2 bases, with 13 bases between.

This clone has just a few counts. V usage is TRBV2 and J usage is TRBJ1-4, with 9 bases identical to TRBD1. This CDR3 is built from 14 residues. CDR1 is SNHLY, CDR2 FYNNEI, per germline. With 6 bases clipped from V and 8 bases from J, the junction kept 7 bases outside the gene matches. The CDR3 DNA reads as TGTGCCAGCAGAAAGGGACAGGGTGGGGAAAAACTGTTTTTT. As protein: CASRKGQGGEKLFF.

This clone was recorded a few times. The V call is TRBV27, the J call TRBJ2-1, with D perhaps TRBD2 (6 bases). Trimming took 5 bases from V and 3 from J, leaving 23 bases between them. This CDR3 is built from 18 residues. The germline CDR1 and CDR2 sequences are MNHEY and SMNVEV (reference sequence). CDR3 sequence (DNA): TGTGCCAGCAGTATCCAATCCCCTCTAGCGCCCTACTACAATGAGCAGTTCTTC. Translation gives CASSIQSPLAPYYNEQFF.

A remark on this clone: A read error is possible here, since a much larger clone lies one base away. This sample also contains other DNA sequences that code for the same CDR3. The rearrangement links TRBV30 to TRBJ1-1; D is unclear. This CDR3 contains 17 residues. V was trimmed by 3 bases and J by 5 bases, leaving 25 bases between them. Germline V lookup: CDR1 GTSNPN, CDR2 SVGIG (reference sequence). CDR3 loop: CAWSASLTSTLGTEAFF. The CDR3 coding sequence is TGTGCCTGGAGCGCCAGTCTTACCTCAACCTTGGGTACTGAAGCTTTCTTT. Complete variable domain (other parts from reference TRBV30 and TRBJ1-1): SQTIHQWPATLVQPVGSPLSLECTVEGTSNPNLYWYRQAAGRGLQLLFYSVGIGQISSEVPQNLSASRPQDRQFILSSKKLLLSDSGFYLCAWSASLTSTLGTEAFFGQGTRLTVV.

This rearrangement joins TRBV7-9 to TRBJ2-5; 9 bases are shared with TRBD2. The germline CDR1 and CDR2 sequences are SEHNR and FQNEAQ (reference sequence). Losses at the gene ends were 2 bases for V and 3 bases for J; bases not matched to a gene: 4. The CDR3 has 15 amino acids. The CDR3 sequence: CASSLLTSGKETQYF. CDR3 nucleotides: TGTGCCAGCAGCTTACTGACTAGCGGAAAAGAGACCCAGTACTTC.

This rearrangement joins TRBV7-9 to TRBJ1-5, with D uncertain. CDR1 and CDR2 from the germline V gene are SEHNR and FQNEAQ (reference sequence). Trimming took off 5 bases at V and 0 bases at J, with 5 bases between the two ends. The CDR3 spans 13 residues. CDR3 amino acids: CASSPGSNQPQHF. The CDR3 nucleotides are TGTGCCAGCAGCCCAGGTAGCAATCAGCCCCAGCATTTT.

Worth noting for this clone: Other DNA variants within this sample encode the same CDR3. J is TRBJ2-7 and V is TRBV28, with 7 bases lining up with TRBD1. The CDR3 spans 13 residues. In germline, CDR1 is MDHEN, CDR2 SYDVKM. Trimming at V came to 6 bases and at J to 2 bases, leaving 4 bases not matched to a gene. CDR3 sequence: CASRTGAAYEQYF. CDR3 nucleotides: TGTGCCAGCAGAACAGGGGCCGCCTACGAGCAGTACTTC.

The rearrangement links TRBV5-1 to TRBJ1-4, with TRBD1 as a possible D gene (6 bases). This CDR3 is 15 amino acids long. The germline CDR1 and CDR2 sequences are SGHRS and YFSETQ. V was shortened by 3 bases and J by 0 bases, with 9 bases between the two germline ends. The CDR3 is CASSYGQSTNEKLFF. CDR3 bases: TGCGCCAGCAGCTACGGACAGTCAACTAATGAAAAACTGTTTTTT.

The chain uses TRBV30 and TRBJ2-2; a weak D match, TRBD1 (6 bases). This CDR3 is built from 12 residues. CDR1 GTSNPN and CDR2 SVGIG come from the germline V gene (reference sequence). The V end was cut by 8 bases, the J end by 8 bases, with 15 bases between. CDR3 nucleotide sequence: TGTGCCGGAGGACAGTTAGGGGGGGAGCTGTTTTTT. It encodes CAGGQLGGELFF. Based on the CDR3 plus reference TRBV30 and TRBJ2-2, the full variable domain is SQTIHQWPATLVQPVGSPLSLECTVEGTSNPNLYWYRQAAGRGLQLLFYSVGIGQISSEVPQNLSASRPQDRQFILSSKKLLLSDSGFYLCAGGQLGGELFFGEGSRLTVL.

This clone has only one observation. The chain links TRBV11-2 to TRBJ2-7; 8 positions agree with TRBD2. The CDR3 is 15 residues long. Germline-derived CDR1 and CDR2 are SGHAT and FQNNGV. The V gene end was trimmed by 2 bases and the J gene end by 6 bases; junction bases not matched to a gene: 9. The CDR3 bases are TGTGCCAGCAGCTTAACAACGGGAGGGCCCGGCGAGCAGTACTTC. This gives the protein CASSLTTGGPGEQYF.

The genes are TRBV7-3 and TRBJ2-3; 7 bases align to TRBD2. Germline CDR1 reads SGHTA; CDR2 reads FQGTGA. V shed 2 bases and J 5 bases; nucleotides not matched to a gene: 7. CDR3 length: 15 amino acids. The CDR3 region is CASSLASGTIDTQYF. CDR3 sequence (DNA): TGTGCCAGCAGCTTAGCCAGCGGGACGATAGATACGCAGTATTTT.

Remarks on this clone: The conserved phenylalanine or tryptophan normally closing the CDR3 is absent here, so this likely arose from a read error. CDR3 residues: CASSRNFRNTIYL. CDR3 coding DNA: TGTGCCAGCAGCCGTAATTTCCGAAACACCATATATCTT. The J gene is TRBJ1-3, the V gene TRBV7-2; D uncertain. The CDR3 has 13 residues. Germline V gene sequence: CDR1 SGHTA, CDR2 FQGNSA. The V end was cut by 5 bases, the J end by 5 bases, with 10 bases between.